Listed below are T cell receptor beta chains from one sample, sequenced in a study of blood T cell repertoires in COVID-19. TCRdb's table, derived via immunoSEQ multiplex PCR, lists solely in-frame clones and lacks some. This sample carries roughly 100,000 clones, around 85% of them seen once, and the ten largest clones take 2.5% to 3.5%. Sequenced sample: peripheral blood. These receptors originate from a woman over 75 with active or convalescent COVID-19. Each CDR3 is given without its conserved first and last residue. The D gene is left open where the match is weak.

v_gene	d_gene	CDR3aa
TRBV6-5	NA	ASSLNAQGNTEAF
TRBV28	TRBD2	ASRKTSGRVHEQY
TRBV5-4	NA	ASTRRDFGTDTQY
TRBV4-1	NA	ASSQGQQVSYEQY
TRBV5-5	TRBD1	ASSPLPDRVGQNSPLH
TRBV6-5	NA	ASISTTNNSPLH
TRBV24-1	TRBD2	ATSETSGLSDTQY
TRBV7-9	TRBD1	ASSSTGGHTEAF
TRBV5-1	TRBD1	ASSLWTGENTDTQY
TRBV7-8	NA	ASSLALRGWEQPQH
TRBV11-2	NA	ASSPSVRSSYEQY